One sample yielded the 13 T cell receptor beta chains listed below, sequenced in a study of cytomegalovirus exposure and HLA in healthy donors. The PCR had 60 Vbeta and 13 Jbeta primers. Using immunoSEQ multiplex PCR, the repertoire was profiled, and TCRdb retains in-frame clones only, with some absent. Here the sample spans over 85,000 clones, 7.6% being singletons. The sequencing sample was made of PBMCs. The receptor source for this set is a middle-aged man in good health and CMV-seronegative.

CDR3 nucleotide sequence: TGTGCCAGCAGCTCCGGACTAGCGGGGGGTCAAGAGACCCAGTACTTC. Its protein is CASSSGLAGGQETQYF. The gene calls are TRBV9 and TRBJ2-5; 14 bases fit TRBD2. CDR1 and CDR2 from the germline V gene are SGDLS and YYNGEE. The V gene end was trimmed by 4 bases and the J gene end by 2 bases; junction bases not matched to a gene: 4. The CDR3 is 16 amino acids.

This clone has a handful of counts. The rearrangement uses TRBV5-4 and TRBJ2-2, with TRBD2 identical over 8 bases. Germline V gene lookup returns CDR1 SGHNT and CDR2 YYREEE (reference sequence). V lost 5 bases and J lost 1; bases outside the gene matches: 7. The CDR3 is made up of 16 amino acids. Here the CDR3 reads CASRDTSGRNTGELFF. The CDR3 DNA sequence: TGTGCCAGCAGGGATACTAGCGGAAGGAACACCGGGGAGCTGTTTTTT.

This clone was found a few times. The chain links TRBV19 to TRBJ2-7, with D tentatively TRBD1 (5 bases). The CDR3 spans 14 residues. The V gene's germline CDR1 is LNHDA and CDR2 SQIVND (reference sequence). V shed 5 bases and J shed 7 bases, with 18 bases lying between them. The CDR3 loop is CASSPTQVHGEQYF. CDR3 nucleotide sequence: TGTGCCAGTAGTCCTACACAGGTCCATGGGGAGCAGTACTTC.

The chain's CDR3 is CASSSHGTGPNSPLHF. The CDR3 nucleotides are TGTGCCAGCAGTTCCCACGGGACAGGGCCCAATTCACCCCTCCACTTT. The V call is TRBV27, the J call TRBJ1-6, with 9 bases identical to TRBD1. CDR1 is MNHEY and CDR2 is SMNVEV in the germline V gene (reference sequence). V shed 4 bases, J shed 7 bases, and the junction held 8 bases outside the gene matches. This CDR3 has 16 amino acids.

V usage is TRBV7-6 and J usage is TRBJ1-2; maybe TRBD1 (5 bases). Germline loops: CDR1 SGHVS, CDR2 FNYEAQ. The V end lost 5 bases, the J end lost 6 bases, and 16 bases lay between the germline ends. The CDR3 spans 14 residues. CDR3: CASSQRGSVDGYTF. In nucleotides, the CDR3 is TGTGCCAGCAGCCAGCGGGGCAGTGTGGATGGCTACACCTTC.

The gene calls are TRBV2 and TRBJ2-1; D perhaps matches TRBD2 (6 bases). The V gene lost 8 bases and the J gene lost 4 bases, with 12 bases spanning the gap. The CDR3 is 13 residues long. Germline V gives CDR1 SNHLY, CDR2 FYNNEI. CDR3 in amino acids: CASRSGLYNEQFF. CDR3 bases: TGTGCCAGCCGGAGCGGACTATACAATGAGCAGTTCTTC.

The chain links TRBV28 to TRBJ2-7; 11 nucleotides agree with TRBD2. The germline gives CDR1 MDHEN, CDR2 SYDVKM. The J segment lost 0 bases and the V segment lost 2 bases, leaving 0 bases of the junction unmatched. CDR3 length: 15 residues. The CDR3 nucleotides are TGTGCCAGCAGTTTAGGACTAGCGGGCTCCTACGAGCAGTACTTC. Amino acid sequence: CASSLGLAGSYEQYF.

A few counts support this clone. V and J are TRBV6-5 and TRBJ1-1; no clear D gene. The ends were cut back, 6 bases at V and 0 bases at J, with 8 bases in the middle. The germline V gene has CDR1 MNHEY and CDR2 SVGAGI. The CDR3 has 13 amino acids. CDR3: CASRMSLNTEAFF. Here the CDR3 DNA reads TGTGCCAGCAGGATGAGTTTGAACACTGAAGCTTTCTTT.

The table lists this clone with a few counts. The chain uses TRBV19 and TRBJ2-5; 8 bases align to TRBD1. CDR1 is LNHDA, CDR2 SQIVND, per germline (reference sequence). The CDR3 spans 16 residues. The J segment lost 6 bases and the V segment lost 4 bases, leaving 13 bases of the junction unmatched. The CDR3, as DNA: TGTGCCAGTAGTACCTTACAGGGGGACCAACGGAAGACCCAGTACTTC. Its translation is CASSTLQGDQRKTQYF.

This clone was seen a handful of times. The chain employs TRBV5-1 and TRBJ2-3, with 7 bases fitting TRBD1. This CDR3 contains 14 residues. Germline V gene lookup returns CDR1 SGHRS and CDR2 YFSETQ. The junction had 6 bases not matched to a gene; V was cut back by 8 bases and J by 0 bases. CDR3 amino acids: CASSGQASTDTQYF. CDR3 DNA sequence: TGCGCCAGTTCTGGACAGGCTAGCACAGATACGCAGTATTTT. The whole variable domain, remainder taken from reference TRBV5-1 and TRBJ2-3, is KAGVTQTPRYLIKTRGQQVTLSCSPISGHRSVSWYQQTPGQGLQFLFEYFSETQRNKGNFPGRFSGRQFSNSRSEMNVSTLELGDSALYLCASSGQASTDTQYFGPGTRLTVL.

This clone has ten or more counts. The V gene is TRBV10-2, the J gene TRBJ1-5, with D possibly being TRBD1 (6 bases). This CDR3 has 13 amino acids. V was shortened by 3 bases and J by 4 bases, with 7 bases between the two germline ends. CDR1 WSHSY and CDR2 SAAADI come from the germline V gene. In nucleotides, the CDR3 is TGCGCCAGCAGTGAACAGGGAAATCAGCCCCAGCATTTT. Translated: CASSEQGNQPQHF.

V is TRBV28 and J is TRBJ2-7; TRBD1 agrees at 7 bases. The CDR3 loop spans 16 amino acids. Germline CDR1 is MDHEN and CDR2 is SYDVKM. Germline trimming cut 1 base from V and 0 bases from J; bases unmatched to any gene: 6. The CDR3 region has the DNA TGTGCCAGCAGTTTATTCGGGACAGCGGACTCCTACGAGCAGTACTTC. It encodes CASSLFGTADSYEQYF.

The CDR3 bases are TGTGCCAGCAGCCAAGGGACAGGGTACACAGATACGCAGTATTTT. Translation: CASSQGTGYTDTQYF. The V gene is TRBV14, the J gene TRBJ2-3; TRBD1 matches 8 bases. Germline V gene data show CDR1 as SGHDN and CDR2 as FVKESK. V lost 1 base, J lost 2 bases, and 2 bases stayed unmatched. CDR3 size: 15 residues.